Described below is a single TCR beta chain sequence and its context. What it binds is not known. The length of the CDR3 is 13 residues. Germline V CDR1 and CDR2: SGDLS, YYNGEE. Trimming removed 4 bases from V and 5 bases from J, with 9 bases in between. The sample is drawn from a study of CD8+ T cells in alopecia areata. Whole-study context: Among treated patients, oral tofacitinib was administered at 5 to 10 mg twice daily. Whole-study results and caveats: The study found higher clonality in lesional than normal scalp, especially in alopecia totalis/universalis.

cDNA serving as the sequencing template came from extracted, reverse transcribed RNA. The table came from immunoSEQ multiplex PCR; TCRdb's copy has only in-frame clones and leaves some out. The table shows about 150,000 clones, with around 50% occurring only once. Noted treatment: oral pan-JAK inhibitor, 5-10 mg twice daily. The chain carries TRBV9 and TRBJ2-2; possible D gene TRBD2, 6 bases. The origin of this receptor is a human donor with alopecia areata. Material: CD8+ T cells sorted from blood, obtained at week 4, from a patient treated with tofacitinib. For the CDR3, the DNA is TGTGCCAGCAGCCCCGGGGGTACCGGGGAGCTGTTTTTT. It yields the protein CASSPGGTGELFF.